This TCR beta chain emerged from a study of beta chain features in type 1 diabetes. In the study overall: Sorted cells examined across all samples numbered 107,917,701.

A note on this clone: The antigen remains undetermined.

Every single donor gave one heparinised blood draw, and these averaged about 116 mL. Each sorted fraction was over 95% pure. Germline values: CDR1 SGHNT, CDR2 YYREEE (reference sequence). V shed 3 bases and J 1 base; nucleotides not matched to a gene: 14. The CDR3 runs to 18 residues. cDNA synthesis used the whole RNA isolate, giving expressed TCRB sequences. Assay: immunoSEQ multiplex PCR; the TCRdb copy retains only in-frame clones and omits some. The sample holds 600,000 to 650,000 clones, around a sixth seen once. Findings and limits, study-wide: Diminished insertions and augmented deletions at VDJ junctions characterized type 1 diabetes patients.

The chain links TRBV5-4 to TRBJ2-7, with 9 bases aligning to TRBD2. Sequencing input: naive CD4+ T cells from blood. The source of this sequence is a man aged 18 to 29 in good health. CDR3 sequence reads: CASSSATAGTSSSYEQYF. The CDR3 DNA sequence: TGTGCCAGCAGCTCTGCGACAGCCGGGACTAGCTCTTCCTACGAGCAGTACTTC.